These 16 T cell receptor beta chains were all obtained from the same sample, sequenced in a study of Ad26.COV2.S vaccination and SARS-CoV-2 variants. Noted treatment: approximately 18 received Ad26.COV2.S at low or high dose, single or two shots; about 5 received placebo; per-sample allocation not given. Specimens were obtained on day 63 following the first vaccine or placebo injection. The data were produced by immunoSEQ multiplex PCR, yet TCRdb's version contains in-frame clones alone and is incomplete. The table includes around 340,000 clones, about 89% detected once. This specimen was peripheral blood, taken in a trial of Ad26.COV2.S vaccine versus placebo. These receptors came from a person aged 18-60 years who received the Ad26.COV2.S COVID-19 vaccine or a placebo.

This clone has a single count. The chain uses TRBV4-2 and TRBJ2-3; 10 bases line up with TRBD2. Germline CDR1 and CDR2: LGHNA and YNFKEQ. Trimming removed 4 bases from V and 2 bases from J; junction bases left unmatched: 6. The CDR3 sequence is 16 residues long. CDR3 region: CASSPSSGRATDTQYF. In nucleotides, the CDR3 is TGTGCCAGCAGCCCGTCTAGCGGGAGAGCCACAGATACGCAGTATTTT.

This clone appeared a single time. The chain employs TRBV5-1 and TRBJ1-1; D call uncertain. Trimming removed 3 bases at V and 4 bases at J, with 13 bases between. The CDR3 is 14 residues long. The germline V gene has CDR1 SGHRS and CDR2 YFSETQ. Written as DNA, the CDR3 is TGCGCCAGCAGCTCAGGTCCAGTAAGCACTGAAGCTTTCTTT. It encodes CASSSGPVSTEAFF.

This sequence joins TRBV14 and TRBJ1-6, with 10 bases identical to TRBD1. Trimming removed 0 bases from V and 16 bases from J; junction bases left unmatched: 6. The V gene's germline CDR1 is SGHDN and CDR2 FVKESK. The CDR3 has 14 amino acids. The CDR3 spells CASSQEGEGQGLHF. The CDR3 DNA reads as TGTGCCAGCAGCCAAGAAGGCGAGGGACAGGGGCTCCACTTT.

The rearrangement links TRBV2 to TRBJ2-5; maybe TRBD2 (6 bases). Germline lookup yields CDR1 SNHLY and CDR2 FYNNEI. The CDR3 extends over 15 amino acids. Trimming pared 1 base from V and 3 bases from J, leaving 12 bases between. The CDR3 reads CASSEEEGLEETQYF. The CDR3 DNA reads as TGTGCCAGCAGTGAAGAGGAGGGGCTGGAAGAGACCCAGTACTTC.

Written as DNA, the CDR3 is TGTGCCAGCAGCCAGCATGGTACGGGGGATACTGAAGCTTTCTTT. It yields the protein CASSQHGTGDTEAFF. This rearrangement joins TRBV7-3 to TRBJ1-1; D is perhaps TRBD1 (5 bases). The CDR3 is 15 amino acids. Germline CDR1 is SGHTA and CDR2 is FQGTGA. With 5 bases removed from V and 5 bases from J, the gap between germline ends came to 18 bases.

The chain has TRBV28 and TRBJ2-7; 10 nucleotides match TRBD2. The V gene's germline CDR1 is MDHEN and CDR2 SYDVKM. This CDR3 is built from 15 residues. The ends lost 5 bases at V and 0 bases at J; junction bases unmatched: 4. The CDR3 sequence is CASSVPSGGSYEQYF. Here the CDR3 DNA reads TGTGCCAGCAGTGTTCCTAGCGGGGGCTCCTACGAGCAGTACTTC.

This clone has only one observation. The CDR3 spells CASSPERSRDDTGELFF. CDR3 sequence (DNA): TGTGCCAGCAGCCCAGAGAGATCCAGGGACGACACCGGGGAGCTGTTTTTT. The chain combines TRBV4-2 with TRBJ2-2; D assignment may be TRBD1 or TRBD2 (5 bases each). This CDR3 spans 17 amino acids. Germline V gene data show CDR1 as LGHNA and CDR2 as YNFKEQ. Trimming took off 4 bases at V and 3 bases at J, with 18 bases between the two ends.

The CDR3 nucleotides are TGCGCCAGCAGCCACGGAAGGGGGACAGCCATAAGCACAGATACGCAGTATTTT. Protein: CASSHGRGTAISTDTQYF. V is TRBV4-1 and J is TRBJ2-3; 7 positions agree with TRBD1. The germline CDR1 and CDR2 sequences are MGHRA and YSYEKL. The junction had 12 bases not matched to a gene; V was cut back by 3 bases and J by 0 bases. The CDR3 consists of 18 residues.

The J gene is TRBJ2-1, the V gene TRBV3-1 (or the pseudogene TRBV3-2); 8 nucleotides align to TRBD2. This CDR3 contains 17 residues. Germline V gives CDR1 LGHDT, CDR2 YNNKEL (reference sequence). The V gene end was trimmed by 0 bases and the J gene end by 4 bases; junction bases not matched to a gene: 8. CDR3 loop: CASSQDRGLAGYNEQFF. CDR3 nucleotides: TGTGCCAGCAGCCAAGATCGAGGGCTAGCGGGTTACAATGAGCAGTTCTTC.

This chain joins TRBV20-1 and TRBJ1-1; D remains unclear. The germline gives CDR1 DFQATT, CDR2 SNEGSKA (reference sequence). The CDR3 runs to 12 residues. V was trimmed by 6 bases and J by 4 bases, leaving 12 bases between them. In DNA, the CDR3 is TGCAGTGCCAGTAGGGAAAGCACTGAAGCTTTCTTT. Amino acids: CSASRESTEAFF.

V gene TRBV12-5 combines with J gene TRBJ2-1, with 8 nucleotides matching TRBD2. CDR1 and CDR2 from the germline V gene are LGHNT and FRNRAP. The CDR3 length is 13 residues. The V gene end was trimmed by 6 bases and the J gene end by 6 bases; junction bases not matched to a gene: 4. The CDR3 protein is CASGRGGINEQFF. The CDR3 bases are TGTGCTAGTGGCCGGGGGGGCATCAATGAGCAGTTCTTC.

This chain links TRBV9 with TRBJ2-1; TRBD2 aligns across 8 bases. The CDR3 covers 13 residues. V shed 4 bases and J 7 bases; nucleotides not matched to a gene: 4. In germline, CDR1 is SGDLS, CDR2 YYNGEE. The CDR3 nucleotides read TGTGCCAGCAGCCGGGGGGGAGCTAATGAGCAGTTCTTC. It yields the protein CASSRGGANEQFF. Filled out from reference TRBV9 and TRBJ2-1, the complete variable domain reads DSGVTQTPKHLITATGQRVTLRCSPRSGDLSVYWYQQSLDQGLQFLIQYYNGEERAKGNILERFSAQQFPDLHSELNLSSLELGDSALYFCASSRGGANEQFFGPGTRLTVL.

The chain carries TRBV11-2 and TRBJ2-1; a weak D match, TRBD2 (5 bases). With 5 bases removed from V and 5 bases from J, the gap between germline ends came to 10 bases. Germline V CDR1 and CDR2: SGHAT, FQNNGV. This CDR3 contains 13 residues. CDR3 nucleotides: TGTGCCAGCAGCCCCGGGATGAACAATGAGCAGTTCTTC. This sequence encodes CASSPGMNNEQFF.

The gene calls are TRBV4-3 and TRBJ2-5; TRBD1 matches at 9 bases. Germline values: CDR1 LGHNA, CDR2 YSLEER. The CDR3 loop spans 15 amino acids. Unmatched junction bases numbered 9, after V lost 6 bases and J lost 4 bases. This CDR3 is CASSRGTGFSETQYF. DNA for the CDR3: TGCGCCAGCAGTCGTGGGACAGGGTTTTCAGAGACCCAGTACTTC.

This clone was counted a single time. V usage is TRBV18 and J usage is TRBJ2-3; a possible D gene is TRBD2 (7 bases). The V end was cut by 0 bases, the J end by 1 base, with 17 bases between. Germline lookup yields CDR1 KGHSH and CDR2 LQKENI. This CDR3 spans 18 amino acids. This chain's CDR3 is CASSPPKGGRSGTDTQYF. The CDR3 nucleotides read TGTGCCAGCTCACCACCAAAGGGGGGGAGGTCCGGCACAGATACGCAGTATTTT.

This rearrangement joins TRBV3-1 (or the pseudogene TRBV3-2) to TRBJ2-5, with a tentative D call TRBD2 (6 bases). Germline lookup yields CDR1 LGHDT and CDR2 YNNKEL (reference sequence). The ends were cut back, 0 bases at V and 5 bases at J, with 10 bases in the middle. The CDR3 totals 14 residues. Here the CDR3 reads CASSQETRRETQYF. Written as DNA, the CDR3 is TGTGCCAGCAGCCAAGAGACTAGGAGGGAGACCCAGTACTTC.